What follows is one T cell receptor (beta chain) and its context. Its target is unknown. The sample belongs to a study of OX40 agonist ivuxolimab in advanced cancers. Study summary: The dose-escalation group included hepatocellular carcinoma, melanoma, renal cell carcinoma and head and neck cancer.

The protocol was immunoSEQ multiplex PCR, while the TCRdb copy is restricted to in-frame clones and leaves out a portion. Of fewer than 65,000 clones in the sample, about 89% were seen once. This CDR3 spans 14 amino acids. In germline, CDR1 is SGDLS, CDR2 YYNGEE. The V gene end was trimmed by 4 bases and the J gene end by 5 bases; junction bases not matched to a gene: 7. Study outcomes and limitations: Also present in some nonresponders was a low level of normalized T-cell clonal expansion.

The sample in question was CD4+ or CD8+ T cells sorted from blood, obtained in a trial of the OX40 agonist ivuxolimab. The chain has TRBV9 and TRBJ2-5; 8 nucleotides align to TRBD2. The sequence was collected from an adult with an advanced solid tumor such as melanoma, head and neck, liver or kidney cancer. The CDR3 coding sequence is TGTGCCAGCAGCACTCGGGGGGGCAGGGAGACCCAGTACTTC. Translation: CASSTRGGRETQYF.